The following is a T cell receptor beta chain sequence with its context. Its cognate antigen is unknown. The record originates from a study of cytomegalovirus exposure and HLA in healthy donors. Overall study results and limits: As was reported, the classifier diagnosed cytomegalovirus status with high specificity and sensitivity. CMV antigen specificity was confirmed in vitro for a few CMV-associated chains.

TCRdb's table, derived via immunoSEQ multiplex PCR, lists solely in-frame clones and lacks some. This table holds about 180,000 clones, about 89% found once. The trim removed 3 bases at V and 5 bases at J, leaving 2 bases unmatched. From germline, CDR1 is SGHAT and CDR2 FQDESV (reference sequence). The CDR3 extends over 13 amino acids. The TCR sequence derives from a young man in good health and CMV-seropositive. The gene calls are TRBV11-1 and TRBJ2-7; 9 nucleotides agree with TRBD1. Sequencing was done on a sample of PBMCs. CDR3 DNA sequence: TGTGCCAGCAGCTTTGGGACAGGGAACGAGCAGTACTTC. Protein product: CASSFGTGNEQYF. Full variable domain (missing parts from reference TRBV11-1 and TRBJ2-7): EAEVAQSPRYKITEKSQAVAFWCDPISGHATLYWYRQILGQGPELLVQFQDESVVDDSQLPKDRFSAERLKGVDSTLKIQPAELGDSAMYLCASSFGTGNEQYFGPGTRLTVT.